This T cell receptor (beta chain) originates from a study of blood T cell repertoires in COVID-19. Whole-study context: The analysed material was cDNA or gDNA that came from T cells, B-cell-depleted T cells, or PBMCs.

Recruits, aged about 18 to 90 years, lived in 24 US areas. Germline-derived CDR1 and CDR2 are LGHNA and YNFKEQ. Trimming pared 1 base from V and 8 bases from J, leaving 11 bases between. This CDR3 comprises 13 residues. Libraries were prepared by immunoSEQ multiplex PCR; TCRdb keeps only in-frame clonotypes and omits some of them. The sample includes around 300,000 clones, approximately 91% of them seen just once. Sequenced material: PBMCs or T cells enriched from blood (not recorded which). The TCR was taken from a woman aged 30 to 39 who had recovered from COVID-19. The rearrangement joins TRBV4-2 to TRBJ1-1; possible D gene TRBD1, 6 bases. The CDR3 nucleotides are TGTGCCAGCAGCCAAGCCAGGGGAAAGGAAGCTTTCTTT. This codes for CASSQARGKEAFF.